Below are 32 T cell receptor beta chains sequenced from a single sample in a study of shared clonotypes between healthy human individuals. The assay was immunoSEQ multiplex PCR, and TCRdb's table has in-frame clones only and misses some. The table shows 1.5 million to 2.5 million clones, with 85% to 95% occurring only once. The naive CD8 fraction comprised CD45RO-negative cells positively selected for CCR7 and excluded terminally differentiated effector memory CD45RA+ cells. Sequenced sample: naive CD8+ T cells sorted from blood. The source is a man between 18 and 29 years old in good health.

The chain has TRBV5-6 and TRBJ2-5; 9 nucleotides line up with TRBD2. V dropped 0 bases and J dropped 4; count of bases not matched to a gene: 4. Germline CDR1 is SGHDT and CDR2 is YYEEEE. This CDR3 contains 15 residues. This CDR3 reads CASSLDLAGSETQYF. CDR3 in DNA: TGTGCCAGCAGCTTGGATCTAGCGGGGTCAGAGACCCAGTACTTC.

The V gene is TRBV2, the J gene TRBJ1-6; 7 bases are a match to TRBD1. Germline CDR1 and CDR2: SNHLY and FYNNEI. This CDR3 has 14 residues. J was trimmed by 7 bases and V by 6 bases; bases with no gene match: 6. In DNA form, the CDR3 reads TGTGCCAGCAGGATACAGGGGAGCAATTCACCCCTCCACTTT. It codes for CASRIQGSNSPLHF.

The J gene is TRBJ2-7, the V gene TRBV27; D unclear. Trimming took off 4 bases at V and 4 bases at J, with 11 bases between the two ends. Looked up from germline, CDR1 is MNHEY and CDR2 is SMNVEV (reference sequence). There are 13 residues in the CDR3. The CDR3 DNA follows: TGTGCCAGCAGTTACCGGCTCGGGTACGAGCAGTACTTC. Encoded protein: CASSYRLGYEQYF.

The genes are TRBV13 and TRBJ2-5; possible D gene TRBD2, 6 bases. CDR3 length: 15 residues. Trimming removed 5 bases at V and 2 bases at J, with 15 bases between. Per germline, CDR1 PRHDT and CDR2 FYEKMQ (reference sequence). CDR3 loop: CASSNTPRGQETQYF. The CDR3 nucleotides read TGTGCCAGCAGCAACACACCGCGGGGACAAGAGACCCAGTACTTC.

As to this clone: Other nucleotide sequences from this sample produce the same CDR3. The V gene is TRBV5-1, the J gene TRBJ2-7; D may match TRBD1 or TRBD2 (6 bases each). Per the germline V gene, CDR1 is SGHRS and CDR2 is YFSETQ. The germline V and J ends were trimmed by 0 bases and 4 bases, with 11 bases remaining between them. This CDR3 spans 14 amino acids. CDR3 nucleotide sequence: TGCGCCAGCAGCTTGGAGGGGGGCGCGTACGAGCAGTACTTC. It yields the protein CASSLEGGAYEQYF.

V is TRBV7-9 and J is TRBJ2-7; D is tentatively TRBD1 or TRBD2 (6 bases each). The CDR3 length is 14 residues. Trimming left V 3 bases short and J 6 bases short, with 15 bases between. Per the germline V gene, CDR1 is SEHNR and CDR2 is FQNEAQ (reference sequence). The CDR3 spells CASSLAPGAREQYF. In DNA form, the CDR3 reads TGTGCCAGCAGCTTGGCCCCGGGGGCCCGCGAGCAGTACTTC.

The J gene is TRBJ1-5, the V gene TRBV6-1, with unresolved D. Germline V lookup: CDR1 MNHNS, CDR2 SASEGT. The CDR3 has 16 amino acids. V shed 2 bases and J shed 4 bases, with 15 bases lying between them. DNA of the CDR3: TGTGCCAGCAGTGAACTGAGGGCCAGCAGAAATCAGCCCCAGCATTTT. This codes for CASSELRASRNQPQHF.

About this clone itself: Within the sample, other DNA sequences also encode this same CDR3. The CDR3 loop is CASSYSTGQVSYEQYF. As DNA, the CDR3 is TGTGCCAGCAGTTACTCCACGGGACAGGTATCTTACGAGCAGTACTTC. The genes are TRBV6-5 and TRBJ2-7, with TRBD1 identical over 8 bases. Trimming at V came to 0 bases and at J to 4 bases, leaving 8 bases not matched to a gene. The CDR3 runs 16 residues. Germline V gives CDR1 MNHEY, CDR2 SVGAGI.

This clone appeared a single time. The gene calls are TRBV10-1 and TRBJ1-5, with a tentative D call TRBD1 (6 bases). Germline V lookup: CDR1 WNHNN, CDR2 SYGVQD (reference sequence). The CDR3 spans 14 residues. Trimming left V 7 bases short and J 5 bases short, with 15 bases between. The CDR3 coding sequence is TGCGCCAGCATTTCCAGGGGCTGGGATCAGCCCCAGCATTTT. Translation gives CASISRGWDQPQHF.

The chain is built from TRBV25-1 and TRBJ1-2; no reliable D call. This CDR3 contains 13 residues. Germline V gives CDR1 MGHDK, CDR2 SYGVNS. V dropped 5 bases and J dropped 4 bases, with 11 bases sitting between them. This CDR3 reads CASSPPGVYGYTF. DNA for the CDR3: TGTGCCAGCAGTCCCCCCGGTGTCTATGGCTACACCTTC.

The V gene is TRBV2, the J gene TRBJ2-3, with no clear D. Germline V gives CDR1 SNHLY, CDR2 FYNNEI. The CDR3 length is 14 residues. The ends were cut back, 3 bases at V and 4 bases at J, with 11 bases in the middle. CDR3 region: CASSDTVGADTQYF. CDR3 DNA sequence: TGTGCCAGCAGTGACACCGTTGGCGCAGATACGCAGTATTTT.

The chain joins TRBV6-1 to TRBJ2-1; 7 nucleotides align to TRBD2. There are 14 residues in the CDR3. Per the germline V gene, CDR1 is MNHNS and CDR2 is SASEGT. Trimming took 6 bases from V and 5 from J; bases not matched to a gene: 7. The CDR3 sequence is CASRRAGRDNEQFF. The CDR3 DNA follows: TGTGCCAGCAGGAGGGCGGGGAGGGACAATGAGCAGTTCTTC.

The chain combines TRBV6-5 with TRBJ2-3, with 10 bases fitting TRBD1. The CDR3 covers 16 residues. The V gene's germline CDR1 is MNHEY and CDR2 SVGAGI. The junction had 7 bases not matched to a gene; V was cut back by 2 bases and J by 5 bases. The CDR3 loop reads CASSYTGTGEQDTQYF. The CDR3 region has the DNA TGTGCCAGCAGTTACACCGGGACAGGGGAACAAGATACGCAGTATTTT.

CDR3 DNA: TGCGCCAGCAGCCCAGGAAGCGGGGGACCTACCGGGGAGCTGTTTTTT. Translation: CASSPGSGGPTGELFF. The genes are TRBV4-1 and TRBJ2-2; 8 nucleotides align to TRBD2. CDR3 length: 16 amino acids. Trimming cost V 4 bases and J 5 bases; bases outside gene matches: 9. Germline V gene data show CDR1 as MGHRA and CDR2 as YSYEKL.

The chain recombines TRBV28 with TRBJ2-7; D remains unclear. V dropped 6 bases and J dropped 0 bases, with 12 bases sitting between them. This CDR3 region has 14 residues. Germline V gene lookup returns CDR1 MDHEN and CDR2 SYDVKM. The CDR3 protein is CASSLAPSSYEQYF. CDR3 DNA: TGTGCCAGCAGCCTCGCCCCAAGCTCCTACGAGCAGTACTTC.

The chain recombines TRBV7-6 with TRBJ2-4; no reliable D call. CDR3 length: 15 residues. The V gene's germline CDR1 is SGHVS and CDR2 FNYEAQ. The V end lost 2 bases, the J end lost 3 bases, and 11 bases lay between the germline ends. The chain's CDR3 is CASSLSPIGKNIQYF. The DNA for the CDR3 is TGTGCCAGCAGCTTATCCCCTATAGGCAAAAACATTCAGTACTTC.

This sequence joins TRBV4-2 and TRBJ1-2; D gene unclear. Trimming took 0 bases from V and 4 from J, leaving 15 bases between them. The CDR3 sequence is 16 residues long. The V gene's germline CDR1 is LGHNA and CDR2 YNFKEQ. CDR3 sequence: CASSQDLGGVIYGYTF. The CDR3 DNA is TGTGCCAGCAGCCAAGATCTCGGTGGGGTTATCTATGGCTACACCTTC.

The CDR3 is CASSVPSADTQYF. The CDR3 bases are TGCGCCAGCAGCGTTCCATCAGCAGATACGCAGTATTTT. V usage is TRBV4-1 and J usage is TRBJ2-3; D not resolved. Trimming removed 5 bases at V and 4 bases at J, with 10 bases between. The CDR3 contains 13 residues. CDR1 is MGHRA, CDR2 YSYEKL, per germline.

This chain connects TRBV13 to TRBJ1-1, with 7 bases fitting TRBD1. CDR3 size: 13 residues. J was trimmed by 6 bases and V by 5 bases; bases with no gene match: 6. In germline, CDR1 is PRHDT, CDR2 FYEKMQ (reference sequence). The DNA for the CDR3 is TGTGCCAGCAGCACAGGGGAATCCCCTGAAGCTTTCTTT. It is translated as CASSTGESPEAFF.

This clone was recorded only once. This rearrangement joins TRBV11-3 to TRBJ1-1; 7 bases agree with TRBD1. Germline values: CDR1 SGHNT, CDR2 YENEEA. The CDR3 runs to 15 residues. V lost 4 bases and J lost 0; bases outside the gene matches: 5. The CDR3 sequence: CASSSTTGLNTEAFF. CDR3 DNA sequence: TGTGCCAGCAGCTCGACGACAGGGCTGAACACTGAAGCTTTCTTT.

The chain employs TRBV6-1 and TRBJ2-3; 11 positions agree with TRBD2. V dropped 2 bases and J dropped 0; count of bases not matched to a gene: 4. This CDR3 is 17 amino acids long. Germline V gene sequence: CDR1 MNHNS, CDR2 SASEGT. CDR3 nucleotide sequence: TGTGCCAGCAGTGAAAAAACTAGCGGGAGCAGCACAGATACGCAGTATTTT. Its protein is CASSEKTSGSSTDTQYF.

CDR3 sequence (DNA): TGCGCCAGCAGCCACGGACTAGCGGATTACGAGCAGTACTTC. Its protein is CASSHGLADYEQYF. The chain is built from TRBV4-3 and TRBJ2-7; 10 positions match TRBD2. The CDR3 has 14 amino acids. Looked up from germline, CDR1 is LGHNA and CDR2 is YSLEER. The V and J ends lost 3 bases and 4 bases, in that order; junction bases with no gene match: 3.

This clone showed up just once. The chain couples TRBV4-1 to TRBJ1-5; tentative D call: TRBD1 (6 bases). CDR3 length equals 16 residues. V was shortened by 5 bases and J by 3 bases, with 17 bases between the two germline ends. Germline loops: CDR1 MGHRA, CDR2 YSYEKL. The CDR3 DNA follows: TGCGCCAGCAGCGTAAGGGGGGGGCTTATCAATCAGCCCCAGCATTTT. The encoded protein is CASSVRGGLINQPQHF.

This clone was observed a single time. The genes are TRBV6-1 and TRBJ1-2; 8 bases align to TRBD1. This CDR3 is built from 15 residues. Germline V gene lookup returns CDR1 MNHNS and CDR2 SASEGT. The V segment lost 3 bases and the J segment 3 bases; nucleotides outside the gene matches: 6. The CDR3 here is CASSDHRGGYYGYTF. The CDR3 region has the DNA TGTGCCAGCAGTGATCACAGGGGGGGGTACTATGGCTACACCTTC.

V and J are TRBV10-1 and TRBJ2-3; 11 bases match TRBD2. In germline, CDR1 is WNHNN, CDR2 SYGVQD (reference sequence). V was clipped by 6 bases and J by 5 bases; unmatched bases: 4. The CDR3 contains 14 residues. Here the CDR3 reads CASSRLAGIDTQYF. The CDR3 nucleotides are TGCGCCAGCAGCAGACTAGCGGGAATAGATACGCAGTATTTT.

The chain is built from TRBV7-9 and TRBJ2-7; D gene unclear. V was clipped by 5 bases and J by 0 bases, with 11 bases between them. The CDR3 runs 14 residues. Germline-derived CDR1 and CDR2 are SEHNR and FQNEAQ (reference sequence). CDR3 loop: CASSTPGLSYEQYF. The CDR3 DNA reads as TGTGCCAGCAGCACACCGGGCCTCTCCTACGAGCAGTACTTC.

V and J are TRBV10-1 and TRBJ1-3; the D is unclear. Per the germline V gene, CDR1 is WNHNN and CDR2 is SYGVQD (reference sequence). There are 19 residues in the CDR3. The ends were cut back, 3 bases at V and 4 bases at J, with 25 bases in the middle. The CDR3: CASSDSIPHGKARGNTIYF. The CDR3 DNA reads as TGCGCCAGCAGTGATTCGATTCCGCACGGGAAAGCGAGAGGAAACACCATATATTTT.

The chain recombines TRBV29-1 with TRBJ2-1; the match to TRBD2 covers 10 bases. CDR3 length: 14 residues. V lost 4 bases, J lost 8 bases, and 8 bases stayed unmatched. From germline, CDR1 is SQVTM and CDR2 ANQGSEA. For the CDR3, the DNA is TGCAGCGTTGCGGGGCTAGCGGGAGTTCATGAGCAGTTCTTC. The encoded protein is CSVAGLAGVHEQFF.

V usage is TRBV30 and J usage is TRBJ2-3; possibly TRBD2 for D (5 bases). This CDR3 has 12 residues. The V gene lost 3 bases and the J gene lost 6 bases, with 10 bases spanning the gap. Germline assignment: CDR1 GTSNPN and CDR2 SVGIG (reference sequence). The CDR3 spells CAWSDSGDTQYF. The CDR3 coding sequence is TGTGCCTGGAGCGACTCGGGGGATACGCAGTATTTT.

CDR3 in DNA: TGTGCCAGCAGTTACTCCGGGGGAGGAGGCGGCTACACCTTC. Amino acid sequence: CASSYSGGGGGYTF. The V call is TRBV6-6, the J call TRBJ1-2, with D tentatively TRBD1 (5 bases). Trimming pared 0 bases from V and 8 bases from J, leaving 13 bases between. Germline CDR1 reads MNHNY; CDR2 reads SVGAGI (reference sequence). The CDR3 sequence is 14 residues long.

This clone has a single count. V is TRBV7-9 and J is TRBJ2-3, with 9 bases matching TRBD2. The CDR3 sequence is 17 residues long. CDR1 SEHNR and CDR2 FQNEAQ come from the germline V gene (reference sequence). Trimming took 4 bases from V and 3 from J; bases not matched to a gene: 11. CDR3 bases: TGTGCCAGCAGCTCCTCGACGAGCGGGAGGAGGACAGATACGCAGTATTTT. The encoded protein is CASSSSTSGRRTDTQYF.

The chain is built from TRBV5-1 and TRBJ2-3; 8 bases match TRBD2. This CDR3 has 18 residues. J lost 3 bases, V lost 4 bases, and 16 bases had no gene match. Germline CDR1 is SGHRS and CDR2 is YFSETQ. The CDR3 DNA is TGCGCCAGCAGCATGGGACCGGGAGCGGGAGATGATACAGATACGCAGTATTTT. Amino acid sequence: CASSMGPGAGDDTDTQYF. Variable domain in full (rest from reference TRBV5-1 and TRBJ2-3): KAGVTQTPRYLIKTRGQQVTLSCSPISGHRSVSWYQQTPGQGLQFLFEYFSETQRNKGNFPGRFSGRQFSNSRSEMNVSTLELGDSALYLCASSMGPGAGDDTDTQYFGPGTRLTVL.